The 14 T cell receptor beta chains below come from one sample, sequenced in a study of T cells in Graves' hyperthyroidism and ophthalmopathy. RNA transcripts gave rise to amplified TCR beta CDR3 regions. The TCR CDR3 was amplified in a first-round RT-PCR using the HTBI primer set. TCRdb recomputed calls from the multiplex PCR reads with MiXCR, one row per CDR3 protein. This sample has some 250,000 distinct CDR3 sequences, with approximately 16% found just once. Sequenced input: blood. Receptor source: a woman aged 45-59 years with Graves' hyperthyroidism that later progressed to Graves' ophthalmopathy.

The chain couples TRBV30 to TRBJ1-1; D is perhaps TRBD1 (5 bases). The V gene's germline CDR1 is GTSNPN and CDR2 SVGIG (reference sequence). V lost 7 bases and J lost 10, with 22 bases in between. This CDR3 is built from 13 residues. CDR3 coding DNA: TGTGCCTCCTATAGCGGGGGTATCCGTCGAGCTTTCTTT. It encodes CASYSGGIRRAFF.

This clonotype has ten or more counts. V usage is TRBV7-8 and J usage is TRBJ2-1; no firm D call. The V gene lost 7 bases and the J gene lost 1 base, with 8 bases spanning the gap. This CDR3 comprises 13 residues. Germline V gives CDR1 SGHVS, CDR2 FQNEAQ. This chain's CDR3 is CASKRPSYNEQFF. In DNA form, the CDR3 reads TGTGCCAGCAAGCGACCATCCTACAATGAGCAGTTCTTC.

In this sample, this clonotype turned up many times. The chain carries TRBV18 and TRBJ1-3; the D is unclear. This CDR3 region has 16 residues. V was trimmed by 1 base and J by 1 base, leaving 11 bases between them. Germline V lookup: CDR1 KGHSH, CDR2 LQKENI. CDR3 DNA: TGTGCCAGCTCACCACAGGGAATCCTATCTGGAAACACCATATATTTT. Its translation: CASSPQGILSGNTIYF.

This clonotype was seen only a few times. The chain recombines TRBV18 with TRBJ1-3; the D is unclear. V was shortened by 3 bases and J by 2 bases, with 11 bases between the two germline ends. This CDR3 region has 15 residues. Per the germline V gene, CDR1 is KGHSH and CDR2 is LQKENI. CDR3 coding DNA: TGTGCCAGCTCACCCCCGGAAAGGACTGGAAACACCATATATTTT. Translated, it gives CASSPPERTGNTIYF. Complete variable domain (other parts from reference TRBV18 and TRBJ1-3): NAGVMQNPRHLVRRRGQEARLRCSPMKGHSHVYWYRQLPEEGLKFMVYLQKENIIDESGMPKERFSAEFPKEGPSILRIQQVVRGDSAAYFCASSPPERTGNTIYFGEGSWLTVV.

This clonotype appeared many times. The rearrangement links TRBV28 to TRBJ1-5; TRBD1 agrees at 9 bases. After removal of 8 bases from V and 0 bases from J, the junction contained 2 bases not matched to a gene. Germline-derived CDR1 and CDR2 are MDHEN and SYDVKM. The CDR3 totals 14 residues. Here the CDR3 DNA reads TGTGCCAGCCGGACAGGGGATAGCAATCAGCCCCAGCATTTT. Protein: CASRTGDSNQPQHF.

A remark on this clonotype: A read error may explain this, as a much larger clone is one base away. The chain couples TRBV27 to TRBJ2-7, with 10 nucleotides matching TRBD1. This CDR3 contains 15 residues. Germline V gene lookup returns CDR1 MNHEY and CDR2 SMNVEV (reference sequence). In DNA form, the CDR3 reads TGTGCCAGCAGTTTATCCGGGACAGGGGTGACGGAGCAGTGCTTC. It encodes CASSLSGTGVTEQCF.

This clonotype has at least ten counts. The CDR3 reads CATLGPTAGELFF. The CDR3 nucleotides read TGTGCCACCCTAGGTCCCACAGCCGGGGAGCTGTTTTTT. The V call is TRBV28, the J call TRBJ2-2; D ambiguous. The CDR3 totals 13 residues. The germline V and J ends were trimmed by 10 bases and 6 bases, with 15 bases remaining between them. Germline values: CDR1 MDHEN, CDR2 SYDVKM.

This clonotype appeared many times. The V call is TRBV29-1, the J call TRBJ1-2; D uncertain. The V gene lost 2 bases and the J gene lost 0 bases, with 13 bases spanning the gap. The CDR3 contains 15 residues. The germline gives CDR1 SQVTM, CDR2 ANQGSEA. The CDR3 nucleotides are TGCAGCGTTGAATACGGACCGATGGCTAACTATGGCTACACCTTC. As protein: CSVEYGPMANYGYTF.

This clonotype was found a few times. V usage is TRBV28 and J usage is TRBJ1-6; D is uncertain. Trimming stripped 6 bases from V and 4 bases from J, with 4 bases between. Per germline, CDR1 MDHEN and CDR2 SYDVKM. The CDR3 has 12 amino acids. Here the CDR3 DNA reads TGTGCCAGCAGGGGGTATAATTCACCCCTCCACTTT. Translated: CASRGYNSPLHF.

At least ten counts were recorded for this clonotype. This chain joins TRBV19 and TRBJ1-1, with a tentative D call TRBD1 (5 bases). CDR1 and CDR2 (germline): LNHDA, SQIVND (reference sequence). V was pared by 2 bases and J by 2 bases, with 12 bases between. The CDR3 spans 15 residues. CDR3 sequence: CASSISQQANTEAFF. CDR3 nucleotides: TGTGCCAGTAGTATATCTCAACAGGCAAACACTGAAGCTTTCTTT. The full variable domain, with the rest looked up from reference TRBV19 and TRBJ1-1, is DGGITQSPKYLFRKEGQNVTLSCEQNLNHDAMYWYRQDPGQGLRLIYYSQIVNDFQKGDIAEGYSVSREKKESFPLTVTSAQKNPTAFYLCASSISQQANTEAFFGQGTRLTVV.

Many counts were recorded for this clonotype. The rearrangement joins TRBV20-1 to TRBJ2-2, with TRBD2 as a possible D gene (6 bases). This CDR3 region has 16 residues. Trimming removed 6 bases from V and 1 base from J, with 18 bases in between. From germline, CDR1 is DFQATT and CDR2 SNEGSKA (reference sequence). CDR3 sequence (DNA): TGCAGTGCCCCAGTCTCGGGAGCGAAGAACACCGGGGAGCTGTTTTTT. Its protein is CSAPVSGAKNTGELFF.

The gene calls are TRBV27 and TRBJ1-5; D is undetermined. The CDR3 length is 12 residues. In germline, CDR1 is MNHEY, CDR2 SMNVEV (reference sequence). V gave up 7 bases and J gave up 3 bases, with 7 bases separating them. The DNA for the CDR3 is TGTGCCAGCAATTTCGCCAATCAGCCCCAGCATTTT. Its protein product is CASNFANQPQHF.

The rearrangement joins TRBV19 to TRBJ2-1; 10 bases align to TRBD2. Germline CDR1 LNHDA, CDR2 SQIVND (reference sequence). This CDR3 comprises 16 residues. V was clipped by 3 bases and J by 9 bases; unmatched bases: 11. CDR3 sequence reads: CASSIFRAGGPSEQFF. In DNA, the CDR3 is TGTGCCAGTAGTATTTTTAGAGCGGGAGGGCCAAGTGAGCAGTTCTTC.

There are many counts of this clonotype. This sequence joins TRBV5-1 and TRBJ2-7; 8 positions match TRBD2. Germline V gene sequence: CDR1 SGHRS, CDR2 YFSETQ. Trimming at V came to 5 bases and at J to 2 bases, leaving 15 bases not matched to a gene. This CDR3 has 17 amino acids. Written as DNA, the CDR3 is TGCGCCAGCAGGCTCTCCTTCTGGCGGGAGGTCGCCTACGAGCAGTACTTC. Amino acid sequence: CASRLSFWREVAYEQYF. Using reference TRBV5-1 and TRBJ2-7 for the parts outside the CDR3, the full variable domain is KAGVTQTPRYLIKTRGQQVTLSCSPISGHRSVSWYQQTPGQGLQFLFEYFSETQRNKGNFPGRFSGRQFSNSRSEMNVSTLELGDSALYLCASRLSFWREVAYEQYFGPGTRLTVT.